This T cell receptor beta chain appears in the sequencing data of a study of cytomegalovirus exposure and HLA in healthy donors. Study-wide results and limits: Later analysis found that TCR beta chains associated with HLA were more clonally expanded than other, equally common chains. Some segments of the V type, notably TRBV6-2 and TRBV6-3, were excluded as indistinguishable. Per published accounts, TCR beta sequences correctly predicted the HLA-A and HLA-B alleles of most subjects.

The CDR3 covers 13 residues. Germline V CDR1 and CDR2: SGHDT, YYEEEE. V was pared by 1 base and J by 8 bases, with 12 bases between. PCR employed 60 Vbeta and 13 Jbeta primers. Sequencing was performed with immunoSEQ multiplex PCR; in TCRdb, only in-frame clones are kept and a portion is missing. This table has over 130,000 clones, approximately 72% appearing once. In this sample, this clone turned up a few times. Its antigen is as yet unknown. The V and J genes are TRBV5-6 and TRBJ1-2; D unclear. Sequenced sample: PBMCs. The receptor's source is a woman aged 60-75 years in good health and CMV-seronegative. The DNA for the CDR3 is TGTGCCAGCAGCTTGTTTGGCGCCGGGGGCTACACCTTC. It specifies CASSLFGAGGYTF.